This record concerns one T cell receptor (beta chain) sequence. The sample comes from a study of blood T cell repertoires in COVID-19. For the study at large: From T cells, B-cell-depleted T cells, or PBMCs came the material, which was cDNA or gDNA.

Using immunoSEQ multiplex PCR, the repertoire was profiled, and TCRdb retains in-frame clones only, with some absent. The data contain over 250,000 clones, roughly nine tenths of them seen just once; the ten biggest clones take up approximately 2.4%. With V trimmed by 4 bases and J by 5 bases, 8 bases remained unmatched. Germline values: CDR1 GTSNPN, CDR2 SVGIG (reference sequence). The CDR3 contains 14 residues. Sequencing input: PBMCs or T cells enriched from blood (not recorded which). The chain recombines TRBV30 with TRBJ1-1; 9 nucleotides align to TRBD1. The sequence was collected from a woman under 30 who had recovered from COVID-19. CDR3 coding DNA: TGTGCCTGGACTCCGGACAGGGGCAGGACTGAAGCTTTCTTT. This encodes CAWTPDRGRTEAFF. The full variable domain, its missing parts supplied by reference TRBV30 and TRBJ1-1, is SQTIHQWPATLVQPVGSPLSLECTVEGTSNPNLYWYRQAAGRGLQLLFYSVGIGQISSEVPQNLSASRPQDRQFILSSKKLLLSDSGFYLCAWTPDRGRTEAFFGQGTRLTVV.